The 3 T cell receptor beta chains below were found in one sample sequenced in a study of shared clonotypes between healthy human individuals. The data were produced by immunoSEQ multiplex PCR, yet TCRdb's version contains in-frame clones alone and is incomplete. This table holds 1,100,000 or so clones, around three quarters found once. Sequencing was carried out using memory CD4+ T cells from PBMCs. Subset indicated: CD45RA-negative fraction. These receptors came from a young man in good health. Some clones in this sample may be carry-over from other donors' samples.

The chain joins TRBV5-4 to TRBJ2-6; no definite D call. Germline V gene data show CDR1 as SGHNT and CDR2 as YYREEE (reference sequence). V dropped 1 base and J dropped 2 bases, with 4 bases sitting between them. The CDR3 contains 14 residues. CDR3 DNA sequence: TGTGCCAGCAGCTTGTCGGCTGGGGCCAACGTCCTGACTTTC. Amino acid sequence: CASSLSAGANVLTF.

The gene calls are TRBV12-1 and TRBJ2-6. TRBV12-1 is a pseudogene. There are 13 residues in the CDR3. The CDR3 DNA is TGTGCCAGCAGGAAAACTGGGGCCAACGTCCTGACTTTC. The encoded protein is CASRKTGANVLTF.

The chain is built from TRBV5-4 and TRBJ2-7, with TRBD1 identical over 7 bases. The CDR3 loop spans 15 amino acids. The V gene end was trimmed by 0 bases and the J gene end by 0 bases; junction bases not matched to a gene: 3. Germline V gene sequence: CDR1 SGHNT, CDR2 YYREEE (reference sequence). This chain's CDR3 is CASSLAGTASYEQYF. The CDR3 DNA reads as TGTGCCAGCAGCTTGGCCGGGACAGCCTCCTACGAGCAGTACTTC.